Sequencing of this T cell receptor beta chain was carried out in a study of cytomegalovirus exposure and HLA in healthy donors. Repertoires were generated with immunoSEQ multiplex PCR, while TCRdb's copy carries only in-frame clones and drops some. The sample yields over 150,000 clones, 86% seen once. Study conclusions and caveats: Reports indicated that the classifier achieved high specificity and sensitivity in diagnosing cytomegalovirus status.

The CDR3 has 18 amino acids. Concerning this clone: Its antigen is not known.

The genes are TRBV21-1 and TRBJ2-3; the table's D call, TRBD1, has no DNA check behind it. TRBV21-1 is shown as a pseudogene. The source of this sequence is a human donor in good health. The sequencing sample was made of PBMCs. Here the CDR3 DNA reads TGTGCCAGCAGCAAAGTAGTTCGGGACAGGTTTACCACAGATACGCAGTATTTT. Encoded protein: CASSKVVRDRFTTDTQYF.